The 8 T cell receptor beta chains below were found in one sample sequenced in a study of shared clonotypes between healthy human individuals (dated by TCRdb to the early 2020s). The library was prepared using the immunoSEQ multiplex PCR assay. TCRdb provides this immuneACCESS table in a form limited to in-frame rearrangements. Some clones are lacking; in checked studies, under half of them reflect an unresolved V gene, and why the rest are absent is not known. The sample table lists about 2,200,000 clones, about 93% of them with a count of one. Of the sample, under 2% falls within the top ten clones. CD8 naive samples were CD45RO-negative cells positively selected for CCR7, giving a CD45RA+CCR7+ population that excluded TemRA cells. The material sequenced was naive CD8+ T cells from PBMCs. The sample's cell subset or site label, in plain terms: CD45RA+CCR7+. These receptors were taken from a man aged 18 to 35 in good health. Some clones in this sample may be carry-over from other donors' samples.

The chain joins TRBV9 to TRBJ2-1, with D possibly being TRBD2 (7 bases). Trimming removed 6 bases at V and 4 bases at J, with 20 bases between. The CDR3 is 16 residues long. Germline lookup yields CDR1 SGDLS and CDR2 YYNGEE. The CDR3 loop is CASTEGGLAEYNEQFF. The DNA of the CDR3 is TGTGCCAGCACCGAAGGGGGGCTAGCGGAGTACAATGAGCAGTTCTTC. Based on the CDR3 plus reference TRBV9 and TRBJ2-1, the full variable domain is DSGVTQTPKHLITATGQRVTLRCSPRSGDLSVYWYQQSLDQGLQFLIQYYNGEERAKGNILERFSAQQFPDLHSELNLSSLELGDSALYFCASTEGGLAEYNEQFFGPGTRLTVL.

The chain recombines TRBV27 with TRBJ2-7, with D possibly being TRBD2 (5 bases). The germline V and J ends were trimmed by 5 bases and 5 bases, with 19 bases remaining between them. Germline V CDR1 and CDR2: MNHEY, SMNVEV (reference sequence). The CDR3 is 15 residues long. CDR3 loop: CASSALAGLSDEQYF. CDR3 nucleotide sequence: TGTGCCAGCAGTGCCCTCGCGGGTCTCTCGGACGAGCAGTACTTC.

The chain combines TRBV27 with TRBJ2-1; TRBD2 matches 10 bases. This CDR3 comprises 14 residues. CDR1 and CDR2 (germline): MNHEY, SMNVEV (reference sequence). J gave up 4 bases and V 6 bases, and 3 bases lay outside the gene matches. CDR3 DNA: TGTGCCAGCAGAACTAGCGGGGAATACAATGAGCAGTTCTTC. Translated, it gives CASRTSGEYNEQFF.

The gene calls are TRBV4-1 and TRBJ1-2; D is possibly TRBD1 (6 bases). V was shortened by 3 bases and J by 8 bases, with 16 bases between the two germline ends. The CDR3 runs 14 residues. The germline gives CDR1 MGHRA, CDR2 YSYEKL. This chain's CDR3 is CASSQSTGWGGYTF. The CDR3 coding sequence is TGCGCCAGCAGCCAGTCCACAGGGTGGGGAGGCTACACCTTC.

The gene calls are TRBV6-5 and TRBJ1-2, with D perhaps TRBD1 (5 bases). This CDR3 spans 13 amino acids. V was clipped by 5 bases and J by 10 bases, with 17 bases between them. Germline V gene data show CDR1 as MNHEY and CDR2 as SVGAGI. In DNA, the CDR3 is TGTGCCAGCAGTGTAGGTTCGGGACTAGACTACACCTTC. Translation gives CASSVGSGLDYTF.

The V gene is TRBV9, the J gene TRBJ1-1, with no clear D. Trimming shortened V by 0 bases and J by 1 base, and 10 bases separated the two germline ends. The CDR3 loop spans 15 amino acids. The germline V gene encodes CDR1 SGDLS and CDR2 YYNGEE. The CDR3 DNA reads as TGTGCCAGCAGCGTAGATCCGGGATCGAACACTGAAGCTTTCTTT. It codes for CASSVDPGSNTEAFF. The variable domain in full, with the rest retrieved from reference TRBV9 and TRBJ1-1, is DSGVTQTPKHLITATGQRVTLRCSPRSGDLSVYWYQQSLDQGLQFLIQYYNGEERAKGNILERFSAQQFPDLHSELNLSSLELGDSALYFCASSVDPGSNTEAFFGQGTRLTVV.

V gene TRBV28 combines with J gene TRBJ1-5; no definite D call. The V gene lost 3 bases and the J gene lost 8 bases, with 17 bases spanning the gap. Germline-derived CDR1 and CDR2 are MDHEN and SYDVKM. CDR3 length: 15 residues. The CDR3 spells CASSFVGAVSEPQHF. The CDR3 region has the DNA TGTGCCAGCAGTTTTGTGGGCGCGGTGTCGGAGCCCCAGCATTTT. Complete variable domain (other parts from reference TRBV28 and TRBJ1-5): DVKVTQSSRYLVKRTGEKVFLECVQDMDHENMFWYRQDPGLGLRLIYFSYDVKMKEKGDIPEGYSVSREKKERFSLILESASTNQTSMYLCASSFVGAVSEPQHFGDGTRLSIL.

The chain uses TRBV27 and TRBJ1-2; weak D call: TRBD1 (5 bases). This CDR3 is built from 13 residues. Germline lookup yields CDR1 MNHEY and CDR2 SMNVEV (reference sequence). The V and J ends lost 2 bases and 5 bases respectively, with 9 bases between them. CDR3 loop: CASSLNRRYGYTF. The CDR3 nucleotides read TGTGCCAGCAGTTTAAACAGGCGGTATGGCTACACCTTC.